This T cell receptor (beta chain) was identified in a study of beta chain features in type 1 diabetes. The CDR3 sequence is 15 residues long. Germline lookup yields CDR1 MDHEN and CDR2 SYDVKM. Trimming removed 1 base from V and 4 bases from J, with 11 bases in between. The sample holds a few counts of this clone. Since all of the isolated RNA was reverse transcribed, expressed TCRB transcripts were what got sequenced. TCRdb keeps only in-frame clones here, not all; method: immunoSEQ multiplex PCR. Of about 620,000 clones in the sample, about a sixth are singletons; the top ten hold 0.093%. Sequenced sample: naive CD4+ T cells from blood. The chain recombines TRBV28 with TRBJ1-5, with D unclear. The receptor comes from a young man in good health. Here the CDR3 DNA reads TGTGCCAGCAGTTTATCCGGAGGTGGTAATCAGCCCCAGCATTTT. Residues: CASSLSGGGNQPQHF.